This is a list of T cell receptor beta chains from one sample in a study of a mutant IDH1 vaccine in newly diagnosed glioma. Method: immunoSEQ multiplex PCR; TCRdb's copy keeps in-frame clones and lacks some. This sample has about 36,000 clones, with roughly 80% found just once. These receptors' targets are unknown. The sequenced sample was peripheral blood mononuclear cells (PBMCs), obtained from a glioma patient whose treatment included an IDH1 peptide vaccine. These receptors originate from a woman aged 25-40 years with glioma. Some clones in this sample may be carry-over from other donors' samples. The CDR3 runs from the conserved cysteine through the conserved F or W. D genes are given only for firm matches. For some rows the clone size is stated as once, few or many, or as a class when expanded; others skip it.

D	size	V	J	CDR3	DNA
.	.	TRBV21-1	TRBJ2-1	CASSLFLPNEQFF	TGTGCCAGCAGCTTATTTCTCCCCAATGAGCAGTTCTTC
.	.	TRBV9	TRBJ2-3	CASSEPLADTQYF	TGTGCCAGCAGCGAGCCCTTGGCAGATACGCAGTATTTT
.	.	TRBV19	TRBJ1-5	CASSTPFYGQYQPQHF	TGTGCCAGTAGTACCCCATTCTACGGACAGTATCAGCCCCAGCATTTT
.	.	TRBV30	TRBJ2-2	CAWRLERVTGELFF	TGTGCCTGGAGATTAGAGAGGGTTACCGGGGAGCTGTTTTTT
TRBD2	once	TRBV7-7	TRBJ2-1	CASSLGASGSRAGEQFF	TGTGCTAGCAGCTTAGGGGCTAGCGGGAGCCGAGCCGGGGAGCAGTTCTTC
.	.	TRBV5-1	TRBJ2-5	CATRGEETQYF	TGCGCCACCAGGGGTGAAGAGACCCAGTACTTC
TRBD1	.	TRBV27	TRBJ1-2	CASSLSGDSYYGYTF	TGTGCCAGCAGTTTATCAGGGGACAGCTACTATGGCTACACCTTC
TRBD1	.	TRBV7-6	TRBJ2-5	CASSHRDSRYQETQYF	TGTGCCAGCAGCCATCGGGACAGCCGGTACCAAGAGACCCAGTACTTC
.	.	TRBV29-1	TRBJ2-2	CSVDGVTGELFF	TGCAGCGTTGACGGAGTCACCGGGGAGCTGTTTTTT
.	once	TRBV6-1	TRBJ2-7	CASSESRLSYEQYF	TGTGCCAGCAGTGAAAGCCGGCTGAGCTACGAGCAGTACTTC
TRBD1	.	TRBV28	TRBJ2-7	CASTTGALYEQYF	TGTGCCAGTACAACAGGGGCTCTCTACGAGCAGTACTTC
TRBD1	once	TRBV27	TRBJ1-1	CASILDRGLNTEAFF	TGTGCCAGCATCCTGGACAGGGGGCTGAACACTGAAGCTTTCTTT
.	.	TRBV9	TRBJ2-1	CASSVVGEGRNEQFF	TGTGCCAGCAGCGTGGTAGGGGAAGGTAGGAATGAGCAGTTCTTC
.	.	TRBV9	TRBJ2-7	CASSVATAGEQYF	TGTGCCAGCAGCGTAGCTACCGCAGGGGAGCAGTACTTC
.	.	TRBV6-1	TRBJ1-4	CASKGDGEKLFF	TGTGCCAGCAAGGGGGACGGGGAAAAACTGTTTTTT
.	.	TRBV30	TRBJ1-3	CAWSVGGNTIYF	TGTGCCTGGAGTGTAGGTGGAAACACCATATATTTT
TRBD2	.	TRBV6-1	TRBJ2-7	CASSESSGRAYEQYF	TGTGCCAGCAGTGAATCCAGCGGGAGGGCCTACGAGCAGTACTTC